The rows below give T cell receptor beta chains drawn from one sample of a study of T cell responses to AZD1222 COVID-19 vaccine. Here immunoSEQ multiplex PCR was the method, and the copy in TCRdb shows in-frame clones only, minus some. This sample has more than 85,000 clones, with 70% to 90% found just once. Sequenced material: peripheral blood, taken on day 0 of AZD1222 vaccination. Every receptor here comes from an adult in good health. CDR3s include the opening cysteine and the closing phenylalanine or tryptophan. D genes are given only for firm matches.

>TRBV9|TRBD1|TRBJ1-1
CASSRMGQLNTEAFF
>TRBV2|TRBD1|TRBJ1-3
CASRFDRVTGNTIYF
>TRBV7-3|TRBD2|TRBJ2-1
CASSLTTDGGGRNEQFF
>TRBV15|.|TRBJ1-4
CATSRDRADEKLFF
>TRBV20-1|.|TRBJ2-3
CSARVTDTQYF
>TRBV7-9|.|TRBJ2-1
CASSFDRTEQFF
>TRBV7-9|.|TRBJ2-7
CASSLGFGRVYEQYF
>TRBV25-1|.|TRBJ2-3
CASSELKVRGTQYF
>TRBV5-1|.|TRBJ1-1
CASSLTNTEAFF
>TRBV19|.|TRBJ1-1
CASNIRGNTEAFF
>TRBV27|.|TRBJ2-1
CASSLGPRRGIYNEQFF
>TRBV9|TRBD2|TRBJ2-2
CASSAGLSPGTGELFF
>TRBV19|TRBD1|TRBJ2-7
CASSDPGTGAYEQYF
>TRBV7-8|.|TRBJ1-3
CASSRVAGNTIYF
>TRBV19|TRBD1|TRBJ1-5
CASSRGGNSNQPQHF
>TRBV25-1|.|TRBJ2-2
CASSGPTSGELFF
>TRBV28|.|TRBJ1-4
CASSHSTNEKLFF
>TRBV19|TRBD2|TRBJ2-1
CASSTTGLAGANEQFF
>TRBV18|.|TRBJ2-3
CASSTRADTQYF
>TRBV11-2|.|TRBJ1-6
CASSLRQDNSPLHF
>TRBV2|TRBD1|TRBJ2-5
CASSDGQGAIQETQYF
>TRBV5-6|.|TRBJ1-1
CASSLGPGDVGEAFF
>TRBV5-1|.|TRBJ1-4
CASNLGGRNEKLFF